The present T cell receptor beta chain was sequenced within a study of T cell repertoires and HLA-DP antigens. Study-wide background: Pre-culture CD4+ samples used roughly 1,300 ng DNA versus 200 to 250 ng for CD137+CD4+ sorts.

Untouched CD4+ T cells were bead-isolated at around 98% purity. The method was immunoSEQ multiplex PCR; TCRdb's version includes in-frame clones alone and lacks a portion of them. Of about 73,000 clones listed, around 77% are singletons. Between the trimmed V and J ends, which lost 3 bases and 0 bases, there was a span of 3 bases. CDR1 and CDR2 from the germline V gene are MNHEY and SMNVEV (reference sequence). This CDR3 region has 13 residues. This clone is a singleton in its sample. Its antigen is still unknown. The rearrangement joins TRBV27 to TRBJ1-5, with D unclear. The sequence came from a man aged 55 to 70 in good health and CMV-seronegative. Sequenced material: CD4+ T cells from PBMCs. CDR3 loop: CASSLTSNQPQHF. DNA of the CDR3: TGTGCCAGCAGTTTGACTAGCAATCAGCCCCAGCATTTT.